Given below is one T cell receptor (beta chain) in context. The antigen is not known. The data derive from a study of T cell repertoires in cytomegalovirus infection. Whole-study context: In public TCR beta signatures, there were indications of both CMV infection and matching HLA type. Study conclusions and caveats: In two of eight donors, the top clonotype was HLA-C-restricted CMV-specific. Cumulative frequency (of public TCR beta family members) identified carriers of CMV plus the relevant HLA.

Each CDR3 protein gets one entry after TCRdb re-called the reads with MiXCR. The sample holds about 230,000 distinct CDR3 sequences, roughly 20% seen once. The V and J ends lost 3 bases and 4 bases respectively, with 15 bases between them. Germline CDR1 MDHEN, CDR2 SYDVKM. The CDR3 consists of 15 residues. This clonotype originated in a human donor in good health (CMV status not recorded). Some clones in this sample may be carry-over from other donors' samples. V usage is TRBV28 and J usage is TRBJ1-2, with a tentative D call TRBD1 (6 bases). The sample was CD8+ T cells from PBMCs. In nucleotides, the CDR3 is TGTGCCAGCAGTTTTGGACAGTTATCGACCTATGGCTACACCTTC. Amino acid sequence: CASSFGQLSTYGYTF.